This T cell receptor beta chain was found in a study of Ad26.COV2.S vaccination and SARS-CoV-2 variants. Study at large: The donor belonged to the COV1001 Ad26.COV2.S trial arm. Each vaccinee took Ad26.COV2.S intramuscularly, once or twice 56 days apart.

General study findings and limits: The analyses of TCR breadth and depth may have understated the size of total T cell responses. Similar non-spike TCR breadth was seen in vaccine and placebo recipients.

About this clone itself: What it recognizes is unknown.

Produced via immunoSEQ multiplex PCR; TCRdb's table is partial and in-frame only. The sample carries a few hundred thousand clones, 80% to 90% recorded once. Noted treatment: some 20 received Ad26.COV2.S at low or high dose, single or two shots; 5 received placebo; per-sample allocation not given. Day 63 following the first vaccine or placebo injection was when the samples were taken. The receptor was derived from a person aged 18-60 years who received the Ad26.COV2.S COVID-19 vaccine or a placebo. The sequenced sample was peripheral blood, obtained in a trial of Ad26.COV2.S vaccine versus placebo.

The CDR3 sequence is CASSLAGGRGELFF. The DNA of the CDR3 is TGCGCCAGCAGCTTGGCCGGGGGGCGAGGGGAGCTGTTTTTT. The chain links TRBV5-1 to TRBJ2-2; D is perhaps TRBD2 (7 bases). CDR1 SGHRS and CDR2 YFSETQ come from the germline V gene. The CDR3 runs 14 residues. The V end was cut by 0 bases, the J end by 8 bases, with 11 bases between.